This TCR beta chain was documented in a study of radiation and T cells in renal cell carcinoma (dated by TCRdb to about 2020). At the level of the whole study: Samples came from a clinical trial, in which primary renal cell carcinomas received 15 Gy stereotactic body radiation therapy followed by nephrectomy 4 weeks later. A total of roughly 53 samples underwent TCR beta sequencing, made up of roughly 26 tumors and roughly 27 peripheral blood samples. In the roughly 54 samples combined, 4,016,671 unique CDR3 nucleotide sequences were found, encoding about 3 million unique CDR3 amino acid sequences.

TCR beta libraries were generated from genomic DNA with the immunoSEQ kit, following the manufacturer's recommendations. To prepare the libraries, a first multiplex PCR with proprietary primers was run, followed by a second PCR that added unique barcodes, and a bead cleanup was done after each round. A kit-provided positive control reaction and a negative control reaction were included in every sample batch. The final libraries were assessed on an Agilent 4200 TapeStation D1000 ScreenTape, pooled by volume, and quantified by qPCR. Sequencing was performed on an Illumina NextSeq500 with a MidOutput 150-cycle cartridge, and 156 Read1 and 15 Index1 cycles were run with kit custom primers. The pooled library was loaded at around 1 pM with about 20% PhiX control spiked in. The original pipeline was this. Vendor-processed data were analyzed in R, with a clonotype defined as all T cells sharing the same CDR3 nucleotide sequence. In the clone abundance analyses, frequencies were normalized to the 10,000 most abundant clones in each sample. Public T cell clones, averaging fewer than five per sample, were removed before analysis. An abundance difference of at least 32-fold between compartments was the criterion for calling clonotypes tumor-enriched or baseline blood-enriched. Clonotypes expanded or contracted between blood time points were identified with a beta-binomial differential abundance model. Similarity between tumor and blood repertoires was quantified using the Baroni-Urbani and Buser coefficient, and groups were compared with two-tailed Wilcoxon tests in R. As stored in TCRdb, this immuneACCESS dataset retains in-frame rearrangements with V and J assigned. A fraction of the clones does not appear; measured against another copy, unresolved V genes explain less than half of the discrepancy, and the remainder lacks a known reason. Clone size and V and J calls were adopted from that table, with D and trimming inferred from the DNA. This sample is represented by more than 95,000 clones; around 81% of them were singletons. The ten largest clones represent about 5.3% of the sample.

The time point label corresponds to: blood 2 weeks post-SBRT. The intended sense of this specimen's treatment or condition label: 15 Gy SBRT to primary tumor, nephrectomy 4 weeks later. To follow tumor-enriched clonotypes, peripheral blood was collected serially from radiation-treated patients at baseline and again at 2 weeks and 4 weeks after SBRT. Every patient's renal cell carcinoma showed clear cell pathology. Genomic DNA for TCR sequencing was prepared using the QIAamp DNA Blood Mini Kit (Qiagen). Only samples passing all quality control checks were included in the analyses. Broad study findings and their caveats: Because the trial had a single-armed design, the trial could not examine how radiation dose or scheduling affected the TCR repertoire. Tracking of blood repertoire dynamics stopped at three to four weeks after treatment, with no follow-up past that point. Because pretreatment tumor biopsies were not available, the baseline intratumoral presence of clonotypes could not be determined. An increase in top tumor clonotypes in blood was observed from baseline to 2 weeks post-radiation, followed by contraction by 4 weeks, which was taken to suggest transient expansion of tumor-resident clones.

V is cut back by 6 bases and J by 7 bases, with 5 bases in the junction unmatched. The CDR3 measures 13 amino acids from cysteine to phenylalanine. The only DNA kept is the CDR3, 39 bases in frame from the first base. CDR1 and CDR2, looked up from the germline V gene, are MNHEY and SVGAGI. Worth noting for this clone: Its antigen is still unknown. Base qualities are not at hand, and no much larger clone is one base apart.

This TCR was recovered from a man aged 45-65 years with renal cell carcinoma. The chain couples TRBV6-5 to TRBJ1-2; 10 nucleotides in the junction match TRBD1. Specimen: blood, collected from a patient whose treatment included radiotherapy and nephrectomy. This receptor has the CDR3 CASRSTGGFGYTF. The nucleotides read TGTGCCAGCAGATCGACAGGGGGCTTTGGCTACACCTTC.